This record covers a single T cell receptor beta chain. This record comes from a study of blood T cell repertoires in COVID-19. Trimming stripped 0 bases from V and 9 bases from J, with 9 bases between. There are 13 residues in the CDR3. The germline CDR1 and CDR2 sequences are MNHEY and SVGAGI. Sequencing used immunoSEQ multiplex PCR; TCRdb keeps in-frame clones, though not all of them. The repertoire holds 41,000 or so clones, with 70% to 90% as singletons. The receptor's source is a man aged 55 to 70 with acute or convalescent COVID-19. Sequencing input: peripheral blood. The chain employs TRBV6-5 and TRBJ2-1; weak D call: TRBD2 (5 bases). In DNA, the CDR3 is TGTGCCAGCAGTTACTCGAGGGCCGGTGAGCAGTTCTTC. Protein: CASSYSRAGEQFF.